The text below deals with one T cell receptor beta chain. Its specificity is unknown. The CDR3 has 16 amino acids. V was pared by 5 bases and J by 0 bases, with 6 bases of the junction left unmatched. CDR1 and CDR2 from the germline V gene are MDHEN and SYDVKM. The sample belongs to a study of cytomegalovirus exposure and HLA in healthy donors. Notes on the study in general: In vitro work confirmed that three CMV-associated chains recognize CMV antigens.

The study ran its PCR with 60 Vbeta and 13 Jbeta primers. Sequencing was performed with immunoSEQ multiplex PCR; in TCRdb, only in-frame clones are kept and a portion is missing. The top ten clones hold 6% to 7.5% of a sample with approximately 180,000 clones, 80% of them seen once. Sequencing was performed on PBMCs. This sequence originates from a man between 25 and 39 years old in good health and CMV-seropositive. The J gene is TRBJ2-2, the V gene TRBV28; 7 bases match TRBD1. DNA for the CDR3: TGTGCCAGCAGTAGGCGACAGGGATCGAACACCGGGGAGCTGTTTTTT. Residues: CASSRRQGSNTGELFF.